What follows are 18 T cell receptor beta chains derived from one specimen sequenced in a study of radiation and T cells in renal cell carcinoma (dated by TCRdb to the early 2020s). Libraries were constructed by the immunoSEQ multiplex PCR assay. TCRdb mirrors the immuneACCESS table, restricted to in-frame sequences. Some clones are absent from its copies; in checked studies, under half trace to an unresolved V gene, and the reason for the others is unknown. For this sample there are about 20,000 clones; about 80% appear just once. The top ten constitute roughly 40% of the sample. The time point label for this specimen denotes: baseline pretreatment blood. The sample's treatment or condition label, in plain terms: 15 Gy SBRT to primary tumor, nephrectomy 4 weeks later. Sequencing was performed on blood, taken from a patient whose treatment included radiotherapy and nephrectomy. These receptors were taken from a man in his sixties with renal cell carcinoma.

This rearrangement joins TRBV7-2 to TRBJ2-1; 10 bases are a match to TRBD2. Germline trimming cut 6 bases from V and 5 bases from J; bases unmatched to any gene: 7. This CDR3 has 15 residues. Germline V gives CDR1 SGHTA, CDR2 FQGNSA. In DNA form, the CDR3 reads TGTGCCAGCAGACGAACACTAGCGGGACACAATGAGCAGTTCTTC. It yields the protein CASRRTLAGHNEQFF.

This chain joins TRBV7-2 and TRBJ2-3; D is unclear. Trimming took 1 base from V and 0 from J, leaving 5 bases between them. This CDR3 is 14 amino acids long. Looked up from germline, CDR1 is SGHTA and CDR2 is FQGNSA. The CDR3 protein is CASSLGPSTDTQYF. As DNA, the CDR3 is TGTGCCAGCAGCTTAGGACCTAGCACAGATACGCAGTATTTT.

This chain joins TRBV19 and TRBJ2-1; 8 bases agree with TRBD1. V shed 7 bases and J 7 bases; nucleotides not matched to a gene: 6. The CDR3 is 13 residues long. Germline assignment: CDR1 LNHDA and CDR2 SQIVND (reference sequence). CDR3 sequence (DNA): TGTGCCAGTACGAGGACAGGGTGGAATGAGCAGTTCTTC. It translates to CASTRTGWNEQFF.

The chain uses TRBV7-2 and TRBJ2-7; D possibly corresponds to TRBD2 (5 bases). Germline assignment: CDR1 SGHTA and CDR2 FQGNSA. The CDR3 consists of 16 residues. Trimming took 1 base from V and 7 from J, leaving 20 bases between them. CDR3 region: CASSLVGLRASGEQYF. The CDR3 DNA follows: TGTGCCAGCAGCTTAGTAGGTCTTCGGGCTTCGGGGGAGCAGTACTTC.

The rearrangement joins TRBV4-3 to TRBJ2-7; 9 bases are a match to TRBD2. Per germline, CDR1 LGHNA and CDR2 YSLEER. J was trimmed by 4 bases and V by 0 bases; bases with no gene match: 10. The CDR3 has 17 residues. CDR3 in amino acids: CASSQDLASGKGYEQYF. The CDR3 region has the DNA TGCGCCAGCAGCCAAGATCTCGCTAGCGGGAAAGGGTACGAGCAGTACTTC.

J is TRBJ1-3 and V is TRBV18; D ambiguous. This CDR3 spans 13 amino acids. Per the germline V gene, CDR1 is KGHSH and CDR2 is LQKENI. The V end lost 3 bases, the J end lost 9 bases, and 12 bases lay between the germline ends. The CDR3 nucleotides are TGTGCCAGCTCACCGTCAGCGGGAGGCACCATATATTTT. Protein: CASSPSAGGTIYF.

The chain employs TRBV5-5 and TRBJ1-5; no firm D call. V was trimmed by 2 bases and J by 5 bases, leaving 23 bases between them. The CDR3 consists of 18 residues. Germline V gene lookup returns CDR1 SGHKS and CDR2 YYEKEE (reference sequence). CDR3 protein: CASSLNPQWGVKDQPQHF. CDR3 bases: TGTGCCAGCAGCTTAAACCCACAGTGGGGTGTGAAGGATCAGCCCCAGCATTTT.

The chain recombines TRBV27 with TRBJ2-3; D not resolved. CDR1 MNHEY and CDR2 SMNVEV come from the germline V gene (reference sequence). The V end lost 5 bases, the J end lost 0 bases, and 18 bases lay between the germline ends. CDR3 length: 17 residues. CDR3 loop: CASSTPGTLGSTDTQYF. CDR3 sequence (DNA): TGTGCCAGCAGTACCCCGGGCACTCTAGGCAGCACAGATACGCAGTATTTT.

The chain recombines TRBV9 with TRBJ1-3; 8 nucleotides agree with TRBD1. J gave up 3 bases and V 4 bases, and 9 bases lay outside the gene matches. Germline V gene sequence: CDR1 SGDLS, CDR2 YYNGEE. This CDR3 region has 16 residues. The CDR3 loop is CASSPGQGKGGNTIYF. DNA for the CDR3: TGTGCCAGCAGCCCCGGACAGGGAAAGGGTGGAAACACCATATATTTT.

This clone has just a few counts. The V gene is TRBV7-8, the J gene TRBJ2-7, with 9 bases aligning to TRBD2. This CDR3 region has 14 residues. CDR1 is SGHVS, CDR2 FQNEAQ, per germline. The trim removed 8 bases at V and 0 bases at J, leaving 5 bases unmatched. CDR3 nucleotide sequence: TGTGCCAGCGGCCTAGCGGGGAACTCCTACGAGCAGTACTTC. Protein product: CASGLAGNSYEQYF. The full variable domain, completed using reference TRBV7-8 and TRBJ2-7, is GAGVSQSPRYKVAKRGQDVALRCDPISGHVSLFWYQQALGQGPEFLTYFQNEAQLDKSGLPSDRFFAERPEGSVSTLKIQRTQQEDSAVYLCASGLAGNSYEQYFGPGTRLTVT.

This clone appeared once. J is TRBJ2-7 and V is TRBV7-9, with TRBD2 matching over 12 bases. The CDR3 runs 16 residues. From germline, CDR1 is SEHNR and CDR2 FQNEAQ (reference sequence). V shed 5 bases and J 6 bases; nucleotides not matched to a gene: 11. CDR3 in amino acids: CASSQLLAGGVGEQYF. Written as DNA, the CDR3 is TGTGCCAGCAGCCAACTACTAGCGGGAGGCGTGGGCGAGCAGTACTTC.

The chain is built from TRBV5-4 and TRBJ2-7; a weak D match, TRBD2 (6 bases). V was pared by 4 bases and J by 3 bases, with 17 bases between. The CDR3 length is 15 residues. The germline V gene has CDR1 SGHNT and CDR2 YYREEE (reference sequence). The DNA for the CDR3 is TGTGCCAGCAGCCGTTCCGGGACTCCGGGCTACGAGCAGTACTTC. Translation gives CASSRSGTPGYEQYF.

J is TRBJ1-5 and V is TRBV5-1; D is possibly TRBD1 (5 bases). CDR1 and CDR2 from the germline V gene are SGHRS and YFSETQ. V lost 2 bases and J lost 6, with 15 bases in between. This CDR3 spans 15 amino acids. The CDR3 bases are TGCGCCAGCAGCTTTGCGGGACGGGACGGTCAGCCCCAGCATTTT. The encoded protein is CASSFAGRDGQPQHF.

The rearrangement uses TRBV19 and TRBJ2-6, with D unresolved. Germline loops: CDR1 LNHDA, CDR2 SQIVND (reference sequence). The V gene lost 5 bases and the J gene lost 1 base, with 9 bases spanning the gap. The CDR3 sequence is 15 residues long. The CDR3 loop is CASSEHQSGANVLTF. DNA of the CDR3: TGTGCCAGTAGTGAGCACCAATCTGGGGCCAACGTCCTGACTTTC.

This chain links TRBV13 with TRBJ2-1; the match to TRBD1 covers 9 bases. The length of the CDR3 is 16 residues. Germline CDR1 PRHDT, CDR2 FYEKMQ (reference sequence). The V and J ends lost 2 bases and 1 base, in that order; junction bases with no gene match: 3. CDR3 DNA sequence: TGTGCCAGCAGCTTACGGGGGACAGGGTCCTACAATGAGCAGTTCTTC. This translates into CASSLRGTGSYNEQFF.

The CDR3 reads CASSIPAKHYGYTF. For the CDR3, the DNA is TGTGCCAGTAGTATACCGGCAAAACATTATGGCTACACCTTC. The chain links TRBV19 to TRBJ1-2; D not resolved. This CDR3 comprises 14 residues. Germline lookup yields CDR1 LNHDA and CDR2 SQIVND (reference sequence). Between the trimmed V and J ends, which lost 2 bases and 5 bases, there was a span of 12 bases.

The chain uses TRBV19 and TRBJ1-1, with D possibly TRBD1 on 6 matching bases. Trimming removed 7 bases at V and 0 bases at J, with 15 bases between. The germline V gene has CDR1 LNHDA and CDR2 SQIVND (reference sequence). The CDR3 is 15 amino acids. The CDR3 spells CASTGGRFVNTEAFF. The CDR3, as DNA: TGTGCCAGTACTGGGGGGCGATTTGTGAACACTGAAGCTTTCTTT.

The CDR3 reads CASSQEHYYEQYF. In nucleotides, the CDR3 is TGCGCCAGCAGCCAAGAACACTATTACGAGCAGTACTTC. The chain carries TRBV4-1 and TRBJ2-7, with D hard to call. The CDR3 extends over 13 amino acids. Germline V gene lookup returns CDR1 MGHRA and CDR2 YSYEKL. Trimming stripped 0 bases from V and 4 bases from J, with 7 bases between.